The T cell receptor beta chain described here comes from a study of T-cell reconstitution after alpha-beta-depleted transplantation in children. Study-wide results and limits: T-cell numbers and diversity, one year after transplant, stemmed largely from T cells that were newly produced.

CDR3 length: 15 amino acids. Germline V CDR1 and CDR2: SGHTA, FQGNSA. Trimming removed 1 base from V and 8 bases from J, with 14 bases in between. About this clonotype itself: Its antigen is not known.

The TCRbeta library was prepared with unique molecular identifiers. One entry per CDR3 protein results from TCRdb running MiXCR on the PCR reads. The sample has more than 400,000 distinct CDR3 sequences, roughly 10% seen once. The V and J genes are TRBV7-2 and TRBJ1-4; tentative D call: TRBD1 (6 bases). This clonotype originated in a female patient younger than 10 who had a stem cell transplant for aplastic anemia, so the T cells may come from the graft donor. This specimen consisted of PBMCs, mostly from graft donor cells, obtained 180 days after TCRalphabeta/CD19-depleted stem cell transplant. The CDR3 here is CASSLVWNRAEKLFF. CDR3 in DNA: TGTGCCAGCAGCTTAGTCTGGAACAGGGCGGAAAAACTGTTTTTT.